Listed below are T cell receptor beta chains from one sample, sequenced in a study of shared clonotypes between healthy human individuals. Repertoires were generated with immunoSEQ multiplex PCR, while TCRdb's copy carries only in-frame clones and drops some. The table lists about 2.4 million clones, roughly 92% of them singletons. Specimen: naive CD4+ T cells sorted from blood. Receptor source: a man aged 18 to 29 in good health. The CDR3 runs from the conserved cysteine through the conserved F or W. D genes are given only for firm matches. The size field is filled for only some rows; it gives once, few, many or a size class.

d_call: TRBD1; clone_size: NA; j_call: TRBJ1-1; v_call: TRBV2; cdr3_nt: TGTGCCAGCCGTCGACAGGGGGCGACTGAAGCTTTCTTT; cdr3_aa: CASRRQGATEAFF
d_call: TRBD2; clone_size: NA; j_call: TRBJ2-3; v_call: TRBV6-5; cdr3_nt: TGTGCCAGCAGTTACTCAGCGGGGGCCGGAGCAGATACGCAGTATTTT; cdr3_aa: CASSYSAGAGADTQYF
d_call: NA; clone_size: NA; j_call: TRBJ1-6; v_call: TRBV9; cdr3_nt: TGTGCCAGCAGCGTCAGACGGGATAATTCACCCCTCCACTTT; cdr3_aa: CASSVRRDNSPLHF
d_call: NA; clone_size: NA; j_call: TRBJ1-6; v_call: TRBV28; cdr3_nt: TGTGCCAGCAACTTTCGAAGGGCGGTCTCATATAATTCACCCCTCCACTTT; cdr3_aa: CASNFRRAVSYNSPLHF
d_call: NA; clone_size: NA; j_call: TRBJ1-5; v_call: TRBV6-1; cdr3_nt: TGTGCCAGCAACTGGATGAGAGGGGGTCAGCCCCAGCATTTT; cdr3_aa: CASNWMRGGQPQHF
d_call: NA; clone_size: NA; j_call: TRBJ2-5; v_call: TRBV7-6; cdr3_nt: TGTGCCAGCAGCTTATCCGGAGAGACCCAGTACTTC; cdr3_aa: CASSLSGETQYF
d_call: NA; clone_size: NA; j_call: TRBJ2-2; v_call: TRBV18; cdr3_nt: TGTGCCAGCTCAACCACCGGGGAGCTGTTTTTT; cdr3_aa: CASSTTGELFF
d_call: NA; clone_size: NA; j_call: TRBJ2-7; v_call: TRBV30; cdr3_nt: TGTGCCTGGAGTGAGCGGGACAGTACCCATGAAGGGGACTCCTACGAGCAGTACTTC; cdr3_aa: CAWSERDSTHEGDSYEQYF
d_call: TRBD2; clone_size: NA; j_call: TRBJ2-1; v_call: TRBV18; cdr3_nt: TGTGCCAGCTCACCGGTAGCGGGAGTCTCCTACAATGAGCAGTTCTTC; cdr3_aa: CASSPVAGVSYNEQFF
d_call: TRBD1; clone_size: NA; j_call: TRBJ2-7; v_call: TRBV6-6; cdr3_nt: TGTGCCAGCAGACTCGGACAGGGGAACGACGAGCAGTACTTC; cdr3_aa: CASRLGQGNDEQYF
d_call: NA; clone_size: NA; j_call: TRBJ2-7; v_call: TRBV28; cdr3_nt: TGTGCCAGCTTAAGGGCAGGGGTAAACGAGCAGTACTTC; cdr3_aa: CASLRAGVNEQYF
d_call: TRBD1; clone_size: once; j_call: TRBJ2-2; v_call: TRBV7-7; cdr3_nt: TGTGCTAGCAGCAACAGGGGGCGGGAGCTGTTTTTT; cdr3_aa: CASSNRGRELFF
d_call: NA; clone_size: NA; j_call: TRBJ2-5; v_call: TRBV7-2; cdr3_nt: TGTGCCAGCAGCTTCTCCGCCGCACGCAGCCAAGAGACCCAGTACTTC; cdr3_aa: CASSFSAARSQETQYF
d_call: NA; clone_size: NA; j_call: TRBJ2-2; v_call: TRBV5-8; cdr3_nt: TGTGCCAGCATAGACAGATACACCGGGGAGCTGTTTTTT; cdr3_aa: CASIDRYTGELFF
d_call: NA; clone_size: NA; j_call: TRBJ2-1; v_call: TRBV18; cdr3_nt: TGTGCCAGCTCACCACTAGCGTCCCGCCCCAATGAGCAGTTCTTC; cdr3_aa: CASSPLASRPNEQFF
d_call: NA; clone_size: NA; j_call: TRBJ2-3; v_call: TRBV13; cdr3_nt: TGTGCCAGCAGCCCCACAAGGGGGGGAACAGATACGCAGTATTTT; cdr3_aa: CASSPTRGGTDTQYF
d_call: NA; clone_size: few; j_call: TRBJ1-2; v_call: TRBV14; cdr3_nt: TGTGCCAGCAGCCAAGATGTGGCGGTGGGCTACACCTTC; cdr3_aa: CASSQDVAVGYTF
d_call: TRBD1; clone_size: once; j_call: TRBJ2-7; v_call: TRBV5-1; cdr3_nt: TGCGCCAGCAGCCCAGGACAGGGTTCCTACGAGCAGTACTTC; cdr3_aa: CASSPGQGSYEQYF
d_call: NA; clone_size: NA; j_call: TRBJ2-5; v_call: TRBV6-1; cdr3_nt: TGTGCCAGCAGTGAAGGGGGAGTAGCACAAGAGACCCAGTACTTC; cdr3_aa: CASSEGGVAQETQYF
d_call: TRBD2; clone_size: NA; j_call: TRBJ2-1; v_call: TRBV19; cdr3_nt: TGTGCCAGTAGTATCAGCGGGGCCTCCTACAATGAGCAGTTCTTC; cdr3_aa: CASSISGASYNEQFF
d_call: NA; clone_size: NA; j_call: TRBJ1-4; v_call: TRBV30; cdr3_nt: TGTGCCTGGAGCCAGGTGGCTTTAGAAAAACTGTTTTTT; cdr3_aa: CAWSQVALEKLFF
d_call: NA; clone_size: once; j_call: TRBJ2-7; v_call: TRBV27; cdr3_nt: TGTGCCAGCAGTCCCCGTGGGGGCGGGATAGACTACGAGCAGTACTTC; cdr3_aa: CASSPRGGGIDYEQYF
d_call: NA; clone_size: NA; j_call: TRBJ1-5; v_call: TRBV12-5; cdr3_nt: TGTGCTAGTGGTTTGGGAGGGTCGAGCAATCAGCCCCAGCATTTT; cdr3_aa: CASGLGGSSNQPQHF
d_call: NA; clone_size: NA; j_call: TRBJ1-2; v_call: TRBV6-6; cdr3_nt: TGTGCCAGCAGTTACGTCCAAGGGGCGGGCTATGACTACACCTTC; cdr3_aa: CASSYVQGAGYDYTF
d_call: NA; clone_size: NA; j_call: TRBJ1-1; v_call: TRBV11-2; cdr3_nt: TGTGCCAGCAGCCCCGGATCTATGGGGGCTTTCTTT; cdr3_aa: CASSPGSMGAFF
d_call: TRBD2; clone_size: NA; j_call: TRBJ2-7; v_call: TRBV7-2; cdr3_nt: TGTGCCAGCAGCCGCGGGGGGAGCTCCTACGAGCAGTACTTC; cdr3_aa: CASSRGGSSYEQYF
d_call: TRBD1; clone_size: NA; j_call: TRBJ2-2; v_call: TRBV7-2; cdr3_nt: TGTGCCAGCAGCTACGGGACAGGGGATGTCGGGGAGCTGTTTTTT; cdr3_aa: CASSYGTGDVGELFF
d_call: NA; clone_size: NA; j_call: TRBJ2-5; v_call: TRBV7-8; cdr3_nt: TGTGCCAGCAGAAAACATGTCCCCGAGACCCAGTACTTC; cdr3_aa: CASRKHVPETQYF